This T cell receptor beta chain was identified in a study of identical twins. TCRdb analysed the 5' RACE reads with MiXCR anew, one entry per CDR3 protein. The table records 500,000 to 650,000 distinct CDR3 sequences, about a fifth of them present only once. Trimming removed 3 bases from V and 9 bases from J, with 19 bases in between. The germline CDR1 and CDR2 sequences are SGHRS and YFSETQ. The CDR3 extends over 15 amino acids. The sample was also linked to a second study, of yellow fever vaccine responses in identical twins.

The chain employs TRBV5-1 and TRBJ2-1; perhaps TRBD1 as D (6 bases). The sequenced material came from CD4+ T cells sorted from blood. This clonotype was sampled from a woman aged 18-29 years in good health. CDR3 loop: CASSSQGLADGEQFF. CDR3 coding DNA: TGCGCCAGCAGCTCACAGGGCCTAGCTGATGGTGAGCAGTTCTTC.